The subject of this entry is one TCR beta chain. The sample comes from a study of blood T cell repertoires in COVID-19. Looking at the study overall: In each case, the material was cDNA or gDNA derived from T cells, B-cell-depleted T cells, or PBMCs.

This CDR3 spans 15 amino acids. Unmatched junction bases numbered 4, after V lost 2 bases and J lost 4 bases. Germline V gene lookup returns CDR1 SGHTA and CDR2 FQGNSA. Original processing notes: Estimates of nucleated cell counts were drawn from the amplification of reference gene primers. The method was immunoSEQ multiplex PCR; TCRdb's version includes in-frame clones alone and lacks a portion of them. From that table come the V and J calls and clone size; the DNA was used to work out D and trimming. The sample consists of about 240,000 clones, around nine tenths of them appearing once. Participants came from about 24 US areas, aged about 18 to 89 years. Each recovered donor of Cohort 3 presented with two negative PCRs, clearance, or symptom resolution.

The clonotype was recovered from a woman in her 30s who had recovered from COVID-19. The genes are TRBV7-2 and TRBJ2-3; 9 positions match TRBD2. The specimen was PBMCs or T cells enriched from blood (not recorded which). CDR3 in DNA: TGTGCCAGCAGCTTATTCGTAGCGGGGGCAGATACGCAGTATTTT. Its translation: CASSLFVAGADTQYF.